The text below deals with one T cell receptor (beta chain). Its cognate antigen is unknown. The length of the CDR3 is 16 residues. Germline V gene lookup returns CDR1 LNHDA and CDR2 SQIVND (reference sequence). Trimming pared 1 base from V and 0 bases from J, leaving 11 bases between. These data originate in a study of regulatory and conventional T cells in RAG deficiency. This table comes from immunoSEQ multiplex PCR, and its TCRdb copy is limited to in-frame clones, with some not included. The repertoire has about 6,100 clones, around 90% of them found once; the top ten carry roughly 50%. Whole-study findings and limits: Other subsets showed about 9-fold reductions, but Treg unique TCR beta sequences fell roughly 110-fold in these patients.

The rearrangement links TRBV19 to TRBJ2-3; D uncertain. The specimen was CD8+ T cells sorted from blood. The origin of this receptor is a human donor with RAG deficiency presenting as severe combined immunodeficiency. CDR3 in amino acids: CASSIGAGKSTDTQYF. CDR3 nucleotide sequence: TGTGCCAGTAGTATAGGCGCAGGTAAAAGCACAGATACGCAGTATTTT.